The 25 T cell receptor beta chains presented below share a single source sample, sequenced in a study of T-cell memory formation after mild COVID-19. Using its own MiXCR run on the 5' RACE reads, TCRdb lists one record per CDR3 protein. The data show 450,000 to 650,000 distinct CDR3 sequences, roughly 17% seen once. Sample: PBMCs or a T cell subset sorted from them (not recorded which). The receptors derive from an adult woman who had mild COVID-19 (a few samples of this study predate the infection). Cell type and time point are not known.

The chain links TRBV11-2 to TRBJ2-7, with 11 bases fitting TRBD2. The CDR3 consists of 18 residues. The V segment lost 1 base and the J segment 7 bases; nucleotides outside the gene matches: 15. Germline CDR1 and CDR2: SGHAT and FQNNGV. The CDR3 nucleotides read TGTGCCAGCAGCTTAGGCGGATCTAGCGGGAGGTCGGTATGGGAGCAGTACTTC. Residues: CASSLGGSSGRSVWEQYF.

The genes are TRBV29-1 and TRBJ2-1, with unresolved D. This CDR3 region has 12 residues. In germline, CDR1 is SQVTM, CDR2 ANQGSEA. Deletions cut 4 bases from V and 1 base from J, with 5 bases between. This CDR3 is CSVARSYNEQFF. The CDR3 region has the DNA TGCAGCGTTGCCAGGTCCTACAATGAGCAGTTCTTC.

The chain recombines TRBV6-6 with TRBJ2-7; 9 nucleotides align to TRBD1. CDR3 length: 15 amino acids. Germline lookup yields CDR1 MNHNY and CDR2 SVGAGI (reference sequence). Trimming at V came to 8 bases and at J to 0 bases, leaving 8 bases not matched to a gene. CDR3 nucleotide sequence: TGTGCCAGCCGGACAGGGGCTGGGACCTCCTACGAGCAGTACTTC. Its translation is CASRTGAGTSYEQYF.

DNA of the CDR3: TGCGCCAGCAGCCAAGATGAGGCGTCGATCGAGCAGTACTTC. Residues: CASSQDEASIEQYF. The chain joins TRBV4-1 to TRBJ2-7; D not resolved. From germline, CDR1 is MGHRA and CDR2 YSYEKL. V gave up 0 bases and J gave up 6 bases, with 12 bases separating them. The CDR3 extends over 14 amino acids.

The V and J genes are TRBV20-1 and TRBJ2-7; D is uncertain. The V gene's germline CDR1 is DFQATT and CDR2 SNEGSKA (reference sequence). The CDR3 totals 15 residues. V was clipped by 6 bases and J by 5 bases, with 23 bases between them. CDR3 DNA: TGCAGTGCCACCGGGTTTCTAGTCCGTTCTGACGAGCAGTACTTC. The encoded protein is CSATGFLVRSDEQYF.

The chain carries TRBV29-1 and TRBJ1-1; possibly TRBD1 for D (5 bases). Deletions cut 4 bases from V and 7 bases from J, with 19 bases between. The CDR3 runs to 14 residues. The germline gives CDR1 SQVTM, CDR2 ANQGSEA. DNA of the CDR3: TGCAGCGTTGCCCTCTTGGGGGGTGGTGGTGAAGCTTTCTTT. The encoded protein is CSVALLGGGGEAFF.

The chain joins TRBV5-1 to TRBJ2-7; D is possibly TRBD1 or TRBD2 (5 bases each). This CDR3 has 15 amino acids. Germline-derived CDR1 and CDR2 are SGHRS and YFSETQ. The V gene lost 0 bases and the J gene lost 3 bases, with 13 bases spanning the gap. CDR3 loop: CASSLVPGTGYEQYF. CDR3 in DNA: TGCGCCAGCAGCTTGGTTCCGGGGACGGGCTACGAGCAGTACTTC.

A few counts support this clonotype. The chain carries TRBV12-3 or TRBV12-4 and TRBJ2-1, with TRBD2 matching over 13 bases. The length of the CDR3 is 15 residues. V was pared by 5 bases and J by 8 bases, with 6 bases of the junction left unmatched. The CDR3 here is CASSGLAGDLHEQFF. The CDR3 nucleotides read TGTGCCAGCAGTGGACTAGCGGGAGATTTACATGAGCAGTTCTTC.

Only a few counts were recorded for this clonotype. J is TRBJ2-1 and V is TRBV11-2; unclear D gene. The length of the CDR3 is 12 residues. Trimming left V 4 bases short and J 7 bases short, with 8 bases between. Per germline, CDR1 SGHAT and CDR2 FQNNGV. CDR3 DNA: TGTGCCAGCAGCTACACGCCAAATGAGCAGTTCTTC. It encodes CASSYTPNEQFF.

In this sample, this clonotype turned up a few times. J is TRBJ2-3 and V is TRBV29-1; no clear D. Trimming cost V 4 bases and J 6 bases, with 2 bases left between them. In germline, CDR1 is SQVTM, CDR2 ANQGSEA. The CDR3 consists of 9 residues. CDR3 sequence: CSVADTQYF. The CDR3 DNA follows: TGCAGCGTTGCGGATACGCAGTATTTT.

This chain links TRBV7-9 with TRBJ1-1; D not resolved. Trimming took 6 bases from V and 1 from J, leaving 9 bases between them. From germline, CDR1 is SEHNR and CDR2 FQNEAQ (reference sequence). This CDR3 is built from 13 residues. CDR3 region: CASRQPPNTEAFF. DNA for the CDR3: TGTGCCAGCAGACAACCACCGAACACTGAAGCTTTCTTT.

This clonotype was observed a handful of times. This sequence joins TRBV7-8 and TRBJ2-1; TRBD2 agrees at 12 bases. Germline trimming cut 4 bases from V and 2 bases from J; bases unmatched to any gene: 6. Per the germline V gene, CDR1 is SGHVS and CDR2 is FQNEAQ. The length of the CDR3 is 17 residues. The CDR3 sequence: CASSSRLAGVTYNEQFF. The CDR3 nucleotides read TGTGCCAGCAGCTCCCGACTAGCGGGAGTCACCTACAATGAGCAGTTCTTC.

This clonotype was counted a few times. This chain links TRBV9 with TRBJ2-3; tentative D call: TRBD2 (6 bases). This CDR3 is 16 amino acids long. V shed 4 bases and J shed 3 bases, with 18 bases lying between them. CDR1 and CDR2 (germline): SGDLS, YYNGEE. The CDR3 DNA is TGTGCCAGCAGCCCGCGAGGTCGACTAGAAACAGATACGCAGTATTTT. The encoded protein is CASSPRGRLETDTQYF. Using reference TRBV9 and TRBJ2-3 for the parts outside the CDR3, the full variable domain is DSGVTQTPKHLITATGQRVTLRCSPRSGDLSVYWYQQSLDQGLQFLIQYYNGEERAKGNILERFSAQQFPDLHSELNLSSLELGDSALYFCASSPRGRLETDTQYFGPGTRLTVL.

This clonotype came up a few times. The chain has TRBV20-1 and TRBJ2-4; 7 bases map to TRBD1. V was clipped by 6 bases and J by 3 bases; unmatched bases: 8. In germline, CDR1 is DFQATT, CDR2 SNEGSKA (reference sequence). The CDR3 sequence is 14 residues long. CDR3 coding DNA: TGCAGTGCATCGGGACAGAGGGACAAAAACATTCAGTACTTC. Its translation is CSASGQRDKNIQYF.

The genes are TRBV12-3 or TRBV12-4 and TRBJ2-5; tentative D call: TRBD1 (5 bases). The CDR3 is made up of 15 amino acids. V lost 3 bases to trimming and J lost 4 bases, with 15 bases between them. The CDR3: CASSFSDKNGETQYF. Written as DNA, the CDR3 is TGTGCCAGCAGTTTTTCGGACAAGAATGGAGAGACCCAGTACTTC.

This clonotype was detected a few times. The chain links TRBV2 to TRBJ2-7; unclear D gene. Germline V gives CDR1 SNHLY, CDR2 FYNNEI. V was clipped by 0 bases and J by 2 bases, with 2 bases between them. The CDR3 is made up of 12 amino acids. The chain's CDR3 is CASSEAAYEQYF. CDR3 bases: TGTGCCAGCAGTGAAGCCGCCTACGAGCAGTACTTC. Drawing the rest from reference TRBV2 and TRBJ2-7, the complete variable domain is EPEVTQTPSHQVTQMGQEVILRCVPISNHLYFYWYRQILGQKVEFLVSFYNNEISEKSEIFDDQFSVERPDGSNFTLKIRSTKLEDSAMYFCASSEAAYEQYFGPGTRLTVT.

The CDR3 is CASSAVGRTGGFSPLHF. The CDR3 coding sequence is TGTGCCAGCAGCGCTGTCGGGCGGACAGGGGGCTTTTCACCCCTCCACTTT. The V call is TRBV9, the J call TRBJ1-6, with 11 positions matching TRBD1. This CDR3 region has 17 residues. The V and J ends lost 3 bases and 9 bases, in that order; junction bases with no gene match: 11. Germline V gene sequence: CDR1 SGDLS, CDR2 YYNGEE. Together with reference TRBV9 and TRBJ1-6, the CDR3 gives the full variable domain: DSGVTQTPKHLITATGQRVTLRCSPRSGDLSVYWYQQSLDQGLQFLIQYYNGEERAKGNILERFSAQQFPDLHSELNLSSLELGDSALYFCASSAVGRTGGFSPLHFGNGTRLTVT.

This clonotype was seen a handful of times. J is TRBJ2-3 and V is TRBV10-3; D perhaps matches TRBD2 (7 bases). This CDR3 has 14 residues. Trimming stripped 2 bases from V and 5 bases from J, with 11 bases between. CDR1 and CDR2 (germline): ENHRY, SYGVKD. CDR3 in amino acids: CAISERGAGDTQYF. The CDR3 region has the DNA TGTGCCATCAGTGAGCGGGGGGCCGGAGATACGCAGTATTTT.

This rearrangement joins TRBV7-3 to TRBJ2-7; D is unclear. The V gene's germline CDR1 is SGHTA and CDR2 FQGTGA. CDR3 length: 13 amino acids. V dropped 5 bases and J dropped 3 bases, with 11 bases sitting between them. The CDR3, as DNA: TGTGCCAGCAGCCCAATCGGTGGCTACGAGCAGTACTTC. This translates into CASSPIGGYEQYF.

This clonotype has only a few counts. CDR3 residues: CASSQEVDRDGETQYF. In nucleotides, the CDR3 is TGTGCCAGCAGCCAAGAAGTGGACAGGGATGGAGAGACCCAGTACTTC. The chain employs TRBV4-2 and TRBJ2-5; 8 bases align to TRBD1. CDR3 size: 16 residues. The ends lost 0 bases at V and 4 bases at J; junction bases unmatched: 7. Germline CDR1 reads LGHNA; CDR2 reads YNFKEQ.

The chain has TRBV6-4 and TRBJ2-2; no definite D call. The CDR3 contains 14 residues. Germline V gene lookup returns CDR1 MRHNA and CDR2 SNTAGT. V lost 0 bases and J 7 bases, leaving 9 bases between the germline ends. Here the CDR3 reads CASSDSAGHGELFF. The CDR3 DNA follows: TGTGCCAGCAGTGACTCGGCAGGCCACGGGGAGCTGTTTTTT.

This clonotype was found a few times. This sequence joins TRBV11-3 and TRBJ2-1; TRBD1 matches 11 bases. CDR3 length: 15 amino acids. CDR1 and CDR2 from the germline V gene are SGHNT and YENEEA. V gave up 5 bases and J gave up 9 bases; unmatched junction bases: 9. CDR3 sequence reads: CASSPRDRGLAEQFF. CDR3 nucleotide sequence: TGTGCCAGCAGCCCCCGGGACAGGGGGTTGGCTGAGCAGTTCTTC.

This clonotype was picked up a small number of times. This chain links TRBV30 with TRBJ2-1; TRBD2 aligns across 10 bases. In germline, CDR1 is GTSNPN, CDR2 SVGIG (reference sequence). V lost 2 bases to trimming and J lost 8 bases; unmatched junction nucleotides: 6. The CDR3 is made up of 14 amino acids. CDR3 DNA sequence: TGTGCCTGGAGTCGGCGGACTAGCGGCCATGAGCAGTTCTTC. As protein: CAWSRRTSGHEQFF.

This clonotype was counted between two and nine times. This chain uses TRBV5-6 with TRBJ2-7, with 8 positions matching TRBD1. Germline CDR1 reads SGHDT; CDR2 reads YYEEEE. The CDR3 loop spans 16 amino acids. The J segment lost 1 base and the V segment lost 3 bases, leaving 9 bases of the junction unmatched. Here the CDR3 reads CASSWWTGTKSYEQYF. The CDR3 DNA is TGTGCCAGCAGCTGGTGGACAGGGACGAAATCCTACGAGCAGTACTTC.

This clonotype has only a few counts. This rearrangement joins TRBV5-1 to TRBJ1-1; possibly TRBD1 for D (5 bases). This CDR3 has 15 amino acids. Germline V gives CDR1 SGHRS, CDR2 YFSETQ. V shed 0 bases and J shed 1 base, with 10 bases lying between them. CDR3 in amino acids: CASSLDSGTNTEAFF. The DNA for the CDR3 is TGCGCCAGCAGCTTGGATTCCGGGACGAACACTGAAGCTTTCTTT.